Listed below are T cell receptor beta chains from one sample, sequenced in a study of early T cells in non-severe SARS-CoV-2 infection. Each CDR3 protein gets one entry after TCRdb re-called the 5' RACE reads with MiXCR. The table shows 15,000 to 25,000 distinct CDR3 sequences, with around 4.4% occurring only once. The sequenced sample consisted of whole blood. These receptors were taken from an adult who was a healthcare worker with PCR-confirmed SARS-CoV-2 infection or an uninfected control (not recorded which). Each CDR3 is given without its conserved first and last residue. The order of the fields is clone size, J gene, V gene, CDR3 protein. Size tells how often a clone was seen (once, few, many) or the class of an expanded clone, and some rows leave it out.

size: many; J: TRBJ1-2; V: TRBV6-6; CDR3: ASTAGRGYGYT
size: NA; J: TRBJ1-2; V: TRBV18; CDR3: ASSPPPFGTGYGYT
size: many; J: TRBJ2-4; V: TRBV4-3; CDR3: ASSPDRGNIQY
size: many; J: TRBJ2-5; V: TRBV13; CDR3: ASSPGLAFPLEETQY
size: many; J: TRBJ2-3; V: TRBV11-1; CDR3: ASSLTGATDTQY
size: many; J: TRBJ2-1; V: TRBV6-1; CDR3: ASSPRQGNNEQF
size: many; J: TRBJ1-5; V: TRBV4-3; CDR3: ASSHFRGNQPQH
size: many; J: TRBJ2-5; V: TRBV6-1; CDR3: ASSALSETQY
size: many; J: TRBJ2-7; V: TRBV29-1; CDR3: SVFQGYEQY
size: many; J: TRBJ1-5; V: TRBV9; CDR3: ASSVSGTGDQPQH
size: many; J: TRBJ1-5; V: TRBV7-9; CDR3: ASSFNTERNQPQH
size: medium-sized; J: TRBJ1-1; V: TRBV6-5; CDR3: ASIPRSDRGTEAF
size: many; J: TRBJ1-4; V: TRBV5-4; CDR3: ASSVTDEKLF
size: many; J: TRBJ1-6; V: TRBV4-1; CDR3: ASSQVGQPNSPLH
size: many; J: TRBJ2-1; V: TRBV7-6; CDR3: ASSSGLAQFYNEQF
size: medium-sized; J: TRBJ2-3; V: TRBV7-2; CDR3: ASSLEVGLGTDTQY
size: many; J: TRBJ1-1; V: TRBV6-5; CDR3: ASSSYTEAF
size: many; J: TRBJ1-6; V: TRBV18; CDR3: ASSPPGQVYNSPLH
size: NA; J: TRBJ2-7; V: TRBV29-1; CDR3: SVEGLGRSSYEQY
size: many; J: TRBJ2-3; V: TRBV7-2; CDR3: ASSLGRGVTDTQY
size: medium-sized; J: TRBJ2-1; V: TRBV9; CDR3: ASSVGWNNEQF
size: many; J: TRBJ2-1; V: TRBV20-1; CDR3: SASRPGTGTEQF
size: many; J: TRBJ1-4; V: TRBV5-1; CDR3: ASSFGPTNEEKLF
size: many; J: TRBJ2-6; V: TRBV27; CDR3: ASSPQGSRANVLT
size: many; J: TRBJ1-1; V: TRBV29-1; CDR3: SVGTGENTEAF
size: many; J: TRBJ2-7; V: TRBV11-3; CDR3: ASSLNLPPPGGANEQY
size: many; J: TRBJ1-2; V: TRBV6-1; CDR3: DPQGFNGYT
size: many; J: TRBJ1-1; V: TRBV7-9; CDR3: ASSLSGNTEAF
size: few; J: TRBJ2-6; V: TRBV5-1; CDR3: ASAPAGANVLT
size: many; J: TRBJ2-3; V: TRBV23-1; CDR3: ATCRVPVDTQY
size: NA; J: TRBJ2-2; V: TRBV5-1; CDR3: ASSLDSGGTGELF
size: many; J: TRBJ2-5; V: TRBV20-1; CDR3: SASRLVGETQY
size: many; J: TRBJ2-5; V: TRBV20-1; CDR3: SAQPGQGLETQY
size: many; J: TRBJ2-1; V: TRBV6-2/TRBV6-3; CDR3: ASSYSGGPNEQF
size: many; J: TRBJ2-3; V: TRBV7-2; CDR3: ASSSDTGGWDTQY